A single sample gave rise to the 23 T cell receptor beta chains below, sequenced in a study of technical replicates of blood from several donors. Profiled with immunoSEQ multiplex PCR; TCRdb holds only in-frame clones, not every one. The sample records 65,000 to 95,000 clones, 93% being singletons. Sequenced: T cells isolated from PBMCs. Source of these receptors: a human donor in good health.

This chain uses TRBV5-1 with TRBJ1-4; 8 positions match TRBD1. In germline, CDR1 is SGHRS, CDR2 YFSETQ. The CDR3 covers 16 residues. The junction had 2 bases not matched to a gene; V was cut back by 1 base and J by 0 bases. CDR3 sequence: CASSLRQGPTNEKLFF. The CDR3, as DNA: TGCGCCAGCAGCTTGAGACAGGGGCCAACTAATGAAAAACTGTTTTTT.

The CDR3 region has the DNA TGTGCCATCAGTGAGTCGGGGGGGGACTATGGCTACACCTTC. Amino acid sequence: CAISESGGDYGYTF. This chain connects TRBV10-3 to TRBJ1-2, with a tentative D call TRBD1 (5 bases). V was pared by 0 bases and J by 3 bases, with 8 bases between. In germline, CDR1 is ENHRY, CDR2 SYGVKD. CDR3 length equals 14 residues.

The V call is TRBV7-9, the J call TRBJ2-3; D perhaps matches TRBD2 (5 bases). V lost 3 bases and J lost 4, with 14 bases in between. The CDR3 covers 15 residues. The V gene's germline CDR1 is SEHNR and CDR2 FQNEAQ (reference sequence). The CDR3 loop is CASSFPFGISDTQYF. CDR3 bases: TGTGCCAGCAGCTTTCCTTTCGGGATATCAGATACGCAGTATTTT.

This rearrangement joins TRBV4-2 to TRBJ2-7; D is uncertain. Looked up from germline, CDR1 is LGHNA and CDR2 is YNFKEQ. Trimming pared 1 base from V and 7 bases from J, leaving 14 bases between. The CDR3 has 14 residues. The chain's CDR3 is CASSQGARTREQYF. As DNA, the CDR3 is TGTGCCAGCAGCCAAGGTGCCCGAACTCGGGAGCAGTACTTC.

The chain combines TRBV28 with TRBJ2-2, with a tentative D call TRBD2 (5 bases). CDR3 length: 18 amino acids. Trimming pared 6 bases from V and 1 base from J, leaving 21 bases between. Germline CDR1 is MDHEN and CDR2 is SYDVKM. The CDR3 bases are TGTGCCAGCAGCATGAGGGCTAGACGGGCGCGGAACACCGGGGAGCTGTTTTTT. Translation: CASSMRARRARNTGELFF.

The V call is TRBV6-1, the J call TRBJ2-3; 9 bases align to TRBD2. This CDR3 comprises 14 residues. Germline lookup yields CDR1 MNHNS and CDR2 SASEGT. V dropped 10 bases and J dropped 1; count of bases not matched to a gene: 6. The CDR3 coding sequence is TGTGCCACGTGCCAGCGGGGGGGCACAGATACGCAGTATTTT. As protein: CATCQRGGTDTQYF.

Here the CDR3 reads CASSSSGGTGYEQYF. The CDR3 DNA reads TGTGCCAGCAGCTCCTCAGGGGGCACTGGGTACGAGCAGTACTTC. The rearrangement uses TRBV11-2 and TRBJ2-7; TRBD1 matches at 8 bases. The CDR3 has 15 residues. Trimming cost V 4 bases and J 4 bases; bases outside gene matches: 9. Germline CDR1 and CDR2: SGHAT and FQNNGV. Full variable domain (rest looked up from reference TRBV11-2 and TRBJ2-7): EAGVAQSPRYKIIEKRQSVAFWCNPISGHATLYWYQQILGQGPKLLIQFQNNGVVDDSQLPKDRFSAERLKGVDSTLKIQPAKLEDSAVYLCASSSSGGTGYEQYFGPGTRLTVT.

The CDR3 coding sequence is TGTGCCAGCAGCACTAGCGGGACAGATGGAAACACCATATATTTT. This codes for CASSTSGTDGNTIYF. This chain uses TRBV9 with TRBJ1-3; 7 bases line up with TRBD1. Trimming removed 4 bases from V and 3 bases from J; junction bases left unmatched: 7. CDR1 is SGDLS, CDR2 YYNGEE, per germline. CDR3 length equals 15 residues.

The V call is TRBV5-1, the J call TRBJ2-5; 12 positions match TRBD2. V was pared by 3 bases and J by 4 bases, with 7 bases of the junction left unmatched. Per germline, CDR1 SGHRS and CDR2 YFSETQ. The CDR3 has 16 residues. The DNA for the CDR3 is TGCGCCAGCAGCTATAACCTAGCGGGAGGGGCAGAGACCCAGTACTTC. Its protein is CASSYNLAGGAETQYF.

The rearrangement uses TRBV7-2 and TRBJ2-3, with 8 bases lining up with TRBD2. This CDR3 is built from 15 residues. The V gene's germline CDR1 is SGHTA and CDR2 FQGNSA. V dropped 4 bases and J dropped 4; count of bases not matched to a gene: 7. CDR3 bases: TGTGCCAGCAGCTCGAGCGGGAGAGGAGCAGATACGCAGTATTTT. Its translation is CASSSSGRGADTQYF.

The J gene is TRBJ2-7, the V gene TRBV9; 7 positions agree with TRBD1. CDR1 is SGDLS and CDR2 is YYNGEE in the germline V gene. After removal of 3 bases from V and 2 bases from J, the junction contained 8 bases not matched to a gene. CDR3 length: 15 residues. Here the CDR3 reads CASSDDRDFPYEQYF. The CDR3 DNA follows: TGTGCCAGCAGCGACGACAGGGATTTTCCCTACGAGCAGTACTTC.

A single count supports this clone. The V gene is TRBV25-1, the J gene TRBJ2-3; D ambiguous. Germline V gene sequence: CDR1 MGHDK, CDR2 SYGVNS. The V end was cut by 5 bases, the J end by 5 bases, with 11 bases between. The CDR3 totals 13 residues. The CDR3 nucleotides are TGTGCCAGCAGTCTAGTCCTGGGAGATACGCAGTATTTT. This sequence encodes CASSLVLGDTQYF.

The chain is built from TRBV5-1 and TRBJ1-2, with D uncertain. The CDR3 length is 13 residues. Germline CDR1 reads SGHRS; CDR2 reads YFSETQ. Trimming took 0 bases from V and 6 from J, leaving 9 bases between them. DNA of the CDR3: TGCGCCAGCAGCTTGGCCGGCCAGGATGGCTACACCTTC. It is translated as CASSLAGQDGYTF.

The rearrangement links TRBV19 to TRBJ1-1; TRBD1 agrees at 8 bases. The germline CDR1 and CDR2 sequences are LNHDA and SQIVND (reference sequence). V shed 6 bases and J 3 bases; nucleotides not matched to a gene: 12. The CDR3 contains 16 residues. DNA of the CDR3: TGTGCCAGTAGCGGGAAGACAGGGGCCGGTTACACTGAAGCTTTCTTT. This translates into CASSGKTGAGYTEAFF.

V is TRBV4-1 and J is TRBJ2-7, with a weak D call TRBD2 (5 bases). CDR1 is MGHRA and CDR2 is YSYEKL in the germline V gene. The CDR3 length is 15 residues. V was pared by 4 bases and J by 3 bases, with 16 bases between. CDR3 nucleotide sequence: TGCGCCAGCAGCCTTCTAGCCGAGGGATTCTACGAGCAGTACTTC. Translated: CASSLLAEGFYEQYF.

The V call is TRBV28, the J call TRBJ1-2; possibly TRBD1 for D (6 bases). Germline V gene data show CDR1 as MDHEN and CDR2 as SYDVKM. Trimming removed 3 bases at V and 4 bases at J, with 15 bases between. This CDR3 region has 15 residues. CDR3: CASSFWGGLPYGYTF. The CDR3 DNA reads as TGTGCCAGCAGTTTTTGGGGGGGCCTACCCTATGGCTACACCTTC.

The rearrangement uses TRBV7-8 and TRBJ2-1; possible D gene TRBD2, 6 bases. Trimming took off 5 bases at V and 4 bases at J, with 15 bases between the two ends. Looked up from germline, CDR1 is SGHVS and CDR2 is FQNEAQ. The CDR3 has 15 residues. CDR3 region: CASSTPAGRYNEQFF. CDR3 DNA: TGTGCCAGCAGCACCCCAGCGGGCCGGTACAATGAGCAGTTCTTC. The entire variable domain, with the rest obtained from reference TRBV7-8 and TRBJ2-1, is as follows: GAGVSQSPRYKVAKRGQDVALRCDPISGHVSLFWYQQALGQGPEFLTYFQNEAQLDKSGLPSDRFFAERPEGSVSTLKIQRTQQEDSAVYLCASSTPAGRYNEQFFGPGTRLTVL.

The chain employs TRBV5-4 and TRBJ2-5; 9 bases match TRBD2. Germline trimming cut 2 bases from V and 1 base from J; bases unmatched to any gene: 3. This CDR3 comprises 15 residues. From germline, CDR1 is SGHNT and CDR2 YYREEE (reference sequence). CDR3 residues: CASSFASGAQETQYF. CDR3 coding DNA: TGTGCCAGCAGCTTCGCTAGCGGGGCCCAAGAGACCCAGTACTTC.

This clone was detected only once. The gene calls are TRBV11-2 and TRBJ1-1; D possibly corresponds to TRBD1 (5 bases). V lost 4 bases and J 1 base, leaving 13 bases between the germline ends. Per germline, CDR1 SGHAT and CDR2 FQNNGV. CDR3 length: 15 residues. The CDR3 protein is CASSSHQGRNTEAFF. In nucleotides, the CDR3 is TGTGCCAGCAGCTCGCACCAGGGAAGGAACACTGAAGCTTTCTTT.

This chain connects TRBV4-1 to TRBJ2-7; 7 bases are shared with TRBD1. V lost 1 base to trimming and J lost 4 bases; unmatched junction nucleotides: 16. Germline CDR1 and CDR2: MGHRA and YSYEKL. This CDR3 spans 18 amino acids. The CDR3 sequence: CASSQGGNRGAPTYEQYF. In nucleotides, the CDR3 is TGCGCCAGCAGCCAAGGAGGTAACAGGGGTGCCCCCACTTACGAGCAGTACTTC.

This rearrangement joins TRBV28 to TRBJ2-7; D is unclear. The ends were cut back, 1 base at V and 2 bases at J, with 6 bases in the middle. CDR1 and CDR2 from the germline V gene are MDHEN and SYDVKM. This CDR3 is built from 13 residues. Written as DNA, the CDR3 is TGTGCCAGCAGTTTATCTCCCGCCTACGAGCAGTACTTC. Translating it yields CASSLSPAYEQYF.

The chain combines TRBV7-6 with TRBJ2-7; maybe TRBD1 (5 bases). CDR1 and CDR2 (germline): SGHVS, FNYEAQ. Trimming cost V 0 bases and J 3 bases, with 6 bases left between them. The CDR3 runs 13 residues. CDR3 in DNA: TGTGCCAGCAGCTTAGCAGGGGTCTACGAGCAGTACTTC. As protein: CASSLAGVYEQYF. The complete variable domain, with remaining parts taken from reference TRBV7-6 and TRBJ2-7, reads GAGVSQSPRYKVTKRGQDVALRCDPISGHVSLYWYRQALGQGPEFLTYFNYEAQQDKSGLPNDRFSAERPEGSISTLTIQRTEQRDSAMYRCASSLAGVYEQYFGPGTRLTVT.

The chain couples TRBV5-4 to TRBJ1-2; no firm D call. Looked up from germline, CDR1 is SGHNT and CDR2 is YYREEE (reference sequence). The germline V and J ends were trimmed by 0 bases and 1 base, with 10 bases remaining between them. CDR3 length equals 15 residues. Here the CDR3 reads CASSLEAAINYGYTF. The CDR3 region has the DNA TGTGCCAGCAGCTTGGAGGCAGCGATTAACTATGGCTACACCTTC.